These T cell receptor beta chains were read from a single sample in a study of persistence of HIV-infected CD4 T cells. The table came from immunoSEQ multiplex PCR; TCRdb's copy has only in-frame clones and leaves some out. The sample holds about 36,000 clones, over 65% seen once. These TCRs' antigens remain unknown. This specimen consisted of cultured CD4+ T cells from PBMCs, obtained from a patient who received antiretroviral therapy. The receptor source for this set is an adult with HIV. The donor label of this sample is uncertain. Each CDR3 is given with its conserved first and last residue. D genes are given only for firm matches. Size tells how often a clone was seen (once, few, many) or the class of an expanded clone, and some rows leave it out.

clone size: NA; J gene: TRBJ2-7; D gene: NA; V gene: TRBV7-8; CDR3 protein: CASSLMQASSYEQYF; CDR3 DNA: TGTGCCAGCAGCTTAATGCAGGCCAGCTCCTACGAGCAGTACTTC
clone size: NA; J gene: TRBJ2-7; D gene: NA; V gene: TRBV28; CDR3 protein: CASDSTPTSYEQYF; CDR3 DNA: TGTGCCAGTGACAGTACCCCCACCTCCTACGAGCAGTACTTC
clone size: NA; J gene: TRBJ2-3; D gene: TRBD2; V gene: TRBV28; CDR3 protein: CASSSSGGGDTQYF; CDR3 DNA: TGTGCCAGCAGTTCATCGGGGGGAGGAGATACGCAGTATTTT
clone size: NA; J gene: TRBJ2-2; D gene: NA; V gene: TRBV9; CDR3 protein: CASSVDDGGRDTGELFF; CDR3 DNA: TGTGCCAGCAGCGTAGATGATGGGGGGCGGGACACCGGGGAGCTGTTTTTT
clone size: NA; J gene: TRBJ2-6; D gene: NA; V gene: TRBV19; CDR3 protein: CASSVTDSGANVLTF; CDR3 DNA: TGTGCCAGTAGTGTTACAGACTCTGGGGCCAACGTCCTGACTTTC
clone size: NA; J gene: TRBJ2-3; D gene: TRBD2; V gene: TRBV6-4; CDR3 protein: CASSDLAGGRDTQYF; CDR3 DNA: TGTGCCAGCAGTGACCTAGCGGGGGGCCGGGATACGCAGTATTTT
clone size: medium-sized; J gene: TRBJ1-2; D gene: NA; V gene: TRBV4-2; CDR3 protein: CASSQGNVAGNDGYTF; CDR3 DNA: TGTGCCAGCAGCCAAGGTAATGTGGCAGGGAATGATGGCTACACCTTC
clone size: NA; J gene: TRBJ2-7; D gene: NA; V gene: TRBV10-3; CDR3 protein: CAISVLLRPSYEQYF; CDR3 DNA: TGTGCCATCAGTGTCTTACTAAGGCCCTCCTACGAGCAGTACTTC
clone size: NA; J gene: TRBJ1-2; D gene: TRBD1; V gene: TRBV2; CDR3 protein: CASSALGQEGYTF; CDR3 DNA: TGTGCCAGCAGTGCTTTGGGACAGGAGGGCTACACCTTC
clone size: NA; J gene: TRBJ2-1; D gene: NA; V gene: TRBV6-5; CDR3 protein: CASSYTDRSSYNEQFF; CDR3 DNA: TGTGCCAGCAGTTACACCGACAGGAGCTCCTACAATGAGCAGTTCTTC
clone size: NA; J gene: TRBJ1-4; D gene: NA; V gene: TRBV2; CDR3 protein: CASSVDSVAEKLFF; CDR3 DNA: TGTGCCAGCAGTGTTGACAGTGTGGCTGAAAAACTGTTTTTT
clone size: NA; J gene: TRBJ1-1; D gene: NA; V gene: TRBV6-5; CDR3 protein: CASSRGMSTEAFF; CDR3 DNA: TGTGCCAGCAGTCGGGGGATGAGCACTGAAGCTTTCTTT
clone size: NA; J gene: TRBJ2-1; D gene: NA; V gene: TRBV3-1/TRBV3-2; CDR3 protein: CASSQDGEQFF; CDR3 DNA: TGTGCCAGCAGCCAAGACGGGGAGCAGTTCTTC
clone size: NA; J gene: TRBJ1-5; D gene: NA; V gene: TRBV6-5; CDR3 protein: CASSSALGNQPQHF; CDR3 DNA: TGTGCCAGCAGTTCCGCGCTTGGAAATCAGCCCCAGCATTTT
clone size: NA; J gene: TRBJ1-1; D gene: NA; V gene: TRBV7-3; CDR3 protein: CASSSIRGEAFF; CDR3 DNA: TGTGCCAGCAGTTCCATACGAGGCGAAGCTTTCTTT
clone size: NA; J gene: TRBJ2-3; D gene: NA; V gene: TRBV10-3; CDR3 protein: CAISESWISDTQYF; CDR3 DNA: TGTGCCATCAGTGAGTCTTGGATCTCAGATACGCAGTATTTT
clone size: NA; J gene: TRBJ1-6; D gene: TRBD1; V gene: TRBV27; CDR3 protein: CASTDRGRSPLHF; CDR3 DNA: TGTGCCAGCACGGACAGGGGGCGATCACCCCTCCACTTT
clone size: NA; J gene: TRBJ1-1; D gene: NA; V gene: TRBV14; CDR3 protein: CASSQERGRTEAFF; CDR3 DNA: TGTGCCAGCAGCCAAGAGCGGGGGCGTACTGAAGCTTTCTTT
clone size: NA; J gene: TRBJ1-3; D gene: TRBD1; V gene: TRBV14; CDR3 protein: CASSHWTGGRGDPGNTIYF; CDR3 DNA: TGTGCCAGCAGCCACTGGACAGGGGGAAGAGGGGATCCTGGAAACACCATATATTTT
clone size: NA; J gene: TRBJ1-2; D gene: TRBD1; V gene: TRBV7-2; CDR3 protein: CASSLASPGTVGWAF; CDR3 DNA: TGTGCCAGCAGCTTAGCTTCCCCCGGGACAGTGGGGTGGGCTTTC
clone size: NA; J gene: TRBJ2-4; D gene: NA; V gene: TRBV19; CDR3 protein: CASSIGGVGLRNIQYF; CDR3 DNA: TGTGCCAGTAGTATTGGAGGGGTGGGTCTACGGAACATTCAGTACTTC
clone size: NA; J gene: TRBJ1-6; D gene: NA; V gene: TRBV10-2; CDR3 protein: CASSDPGGVMALHF; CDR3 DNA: TGCGCCAGCAGTGATCCGGGCGGGGTCATGGCCCTCCACTTT
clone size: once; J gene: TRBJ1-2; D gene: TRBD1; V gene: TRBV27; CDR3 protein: CASSGSGQGAFGYTF; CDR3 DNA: TGTGCCAGCAGCGGATCGGGACAGGGGGCTTTTGGCTACACCTTC
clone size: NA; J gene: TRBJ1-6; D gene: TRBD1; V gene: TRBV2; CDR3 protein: CASSRTGRQGHSPLHF; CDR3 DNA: TGTGCCAGCAGCCGAACAGGTCGACAGGGACATTCACCCCTCCACTTT
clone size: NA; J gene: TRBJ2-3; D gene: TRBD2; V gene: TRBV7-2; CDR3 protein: CASSSGLAGGQAQYF; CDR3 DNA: TGTGCCAGCAGCTCGGGACTAGCGGGGGGGCAGGCGCAGTATTTT
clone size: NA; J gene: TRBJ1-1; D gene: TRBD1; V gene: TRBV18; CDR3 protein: CASSPSGTGTNTEAFF; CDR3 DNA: TGTGCCAGCTCACCTTCAGGGACAGGAACGAACACTGAAGCTTTCTTT
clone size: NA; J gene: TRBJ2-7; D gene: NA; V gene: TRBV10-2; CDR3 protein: CASRNRGDYQGGTASYEQYF; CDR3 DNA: TGCGCCAGCAGGAACAGGGGGGACTACCAAGGGGGAACCGCGTCCTACGAGCAGTACTTC
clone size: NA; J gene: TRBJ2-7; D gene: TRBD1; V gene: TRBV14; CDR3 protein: CASAGQGAVEQYF; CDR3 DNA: TGTGCCAGCGCCGGACAGGGGGCGGTCGAGCAGTACTTC
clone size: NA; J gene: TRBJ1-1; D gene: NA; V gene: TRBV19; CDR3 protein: CASSMGLDTEAFF; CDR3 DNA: TGTGCCAGTAGTATGGGGCTGGACACTGAAGCTTTCTTT
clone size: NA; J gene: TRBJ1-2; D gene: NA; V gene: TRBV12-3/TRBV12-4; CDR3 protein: CASSLREDYGYTF; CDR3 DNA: TGTGCCAGCAGTTTGAGGGAGGACTATGGCTACACCTTC
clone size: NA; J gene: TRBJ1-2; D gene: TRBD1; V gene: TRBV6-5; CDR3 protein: CASRSGQRSGGYTF; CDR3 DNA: TGTGCCAGCAGGTCGGGACAGAGGAGCGGAGGCTACACCTTC
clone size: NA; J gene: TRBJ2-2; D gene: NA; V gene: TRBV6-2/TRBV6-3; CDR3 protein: CASSMVSGSGELFF; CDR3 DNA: TGTGCCAGCAGCATGGTTAGTGGGTCCGGGGAGCTGTTTTTT
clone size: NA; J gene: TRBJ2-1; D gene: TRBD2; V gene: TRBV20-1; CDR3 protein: CSASYGLAGANEQFF; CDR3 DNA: TGCAGTGCTAGTTACGGACTAGCGGGGGCCAATGAGCAGTTCTTC
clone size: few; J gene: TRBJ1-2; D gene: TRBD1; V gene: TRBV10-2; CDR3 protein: CASSERGDSLYGYTF; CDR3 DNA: TGCGCCAGCAGTGAACGAGGGGACAGTCTCTATGGCTACACCTTC
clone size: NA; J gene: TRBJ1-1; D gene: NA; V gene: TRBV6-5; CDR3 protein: CASSRSDTEAFF; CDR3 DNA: TGTGCCAGCAGTAGGAGCGACACTGAAGCTTTCTTT
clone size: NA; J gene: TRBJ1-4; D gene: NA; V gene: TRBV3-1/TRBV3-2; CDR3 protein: CASSQNSRNEKLFF; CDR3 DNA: TGTGCCAGCAGCCAAAACAGCCGGAATGAAAAACTGTTTTTT
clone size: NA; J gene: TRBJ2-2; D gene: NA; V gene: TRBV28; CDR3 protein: CASGGGEGASGELFF; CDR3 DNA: TGTGCCAGCGGAGGCGGGGAGGGGGCCTCCGGGGAGCTGTTTTTT
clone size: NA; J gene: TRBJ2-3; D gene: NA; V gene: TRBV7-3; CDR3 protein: CASSKSRGGGDTQYF; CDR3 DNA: TGTGCCAGCAGCAAAAGCCGGGGCGGAGGAGATACGCAGTATTTT
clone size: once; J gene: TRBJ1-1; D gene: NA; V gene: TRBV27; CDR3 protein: CASSSSMNTEAFF; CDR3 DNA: TGTGCCAGCAGTTCCTCGATGAACACTGAAGCTTTCTTT
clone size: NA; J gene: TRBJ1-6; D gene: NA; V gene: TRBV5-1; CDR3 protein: CASSLAGQGRSPLHF; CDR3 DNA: TGCGCCAGCAGCTTGGCCGGGCAGGGGCGTTCACCCCTCCACTTT
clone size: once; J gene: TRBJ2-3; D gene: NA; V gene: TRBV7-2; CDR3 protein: CASSLVFPDTQYF; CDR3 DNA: TGTGCCAGCAGCTTAGTCTTTCCAGATACGCAGTATTTT
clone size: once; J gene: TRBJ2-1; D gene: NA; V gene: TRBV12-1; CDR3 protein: CASNRWIAGGPNEQFF; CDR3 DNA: TGTGCCAGCAACCGTTGGATAGCGGGGGGGCCGAATGAGCAGTTCTTC
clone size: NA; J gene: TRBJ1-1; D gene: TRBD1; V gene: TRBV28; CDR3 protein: CASSPLGAGGVNTEAFF; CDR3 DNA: TGTGCCAGCAGTCCCCTCGGGGCAGGGGGTGTGAACACTGAAGCTTTCTTT
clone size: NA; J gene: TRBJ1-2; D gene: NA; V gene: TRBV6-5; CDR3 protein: CASSYLGKGYTF; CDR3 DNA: TGTGCCAGCAGTTACTTGGGGAAGGGCTACACCTTC
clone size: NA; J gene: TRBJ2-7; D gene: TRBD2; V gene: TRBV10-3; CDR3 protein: CAISASGGYEQYF; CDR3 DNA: TGTGCCATCAGTGCGTCGGGGGGCTACGAGCAGTACTTC
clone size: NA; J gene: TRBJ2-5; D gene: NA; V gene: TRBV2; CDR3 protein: CASRGVATNQETQYF; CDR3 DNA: TGTGCCAGCAGGGGGGTGGCCACAAACCAAGAGACCCAGTACTTC
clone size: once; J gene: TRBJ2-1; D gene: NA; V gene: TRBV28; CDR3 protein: CASSFSRSEQFF; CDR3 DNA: TGTGCCAGCAGTTTTTCTAGAAGTGAGCAGTTCTTC
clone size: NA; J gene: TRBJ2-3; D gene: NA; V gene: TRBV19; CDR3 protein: CASSTSKGVRGRPDTQYF; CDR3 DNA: TGTGCCAGTAGTACATCAAAGGGAGTCCGGGGGCGGCCAGATACGCAGTATTTT
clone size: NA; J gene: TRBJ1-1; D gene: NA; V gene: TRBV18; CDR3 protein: CASSPGAPTNTEAFF; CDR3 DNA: TGTGCCAGCTCACCAGGGGCCCCTACGAACACTGAAGCTTTCTTT
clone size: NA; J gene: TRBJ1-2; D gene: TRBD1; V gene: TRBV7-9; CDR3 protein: CASSLNDRGGYTF; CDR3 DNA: TGTGCCAGCAGCCTCAACGACAGGGGTGGCTACACCTTC
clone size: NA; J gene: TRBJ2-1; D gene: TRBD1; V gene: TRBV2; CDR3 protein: CASSAPGTGDNEQFF; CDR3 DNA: TGTGCCAGCAGTGCCCCCGGGACAGGAGACAATGAGCAGTTCTTC
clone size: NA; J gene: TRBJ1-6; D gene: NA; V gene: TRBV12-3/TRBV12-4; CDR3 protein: CASSLGGFSPLHF; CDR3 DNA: TGTGCCAGCAGTTTAGGGGGTTTTTCACCCCTCCACTTT
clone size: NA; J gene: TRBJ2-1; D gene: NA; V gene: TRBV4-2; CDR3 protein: CASSQVSRGSSGNEQFF; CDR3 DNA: TGTGCCAGCAGCCAAGTTTCCAGGGGGAGTAGCGGCAATGAGCAGTTCTTC
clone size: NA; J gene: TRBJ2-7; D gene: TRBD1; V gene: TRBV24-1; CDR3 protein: CATSDPRQGRYEQYF; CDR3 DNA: TGTGCCACCAGTGACCCAAGACAGGGGCGCTACGAGCAGTACTTC
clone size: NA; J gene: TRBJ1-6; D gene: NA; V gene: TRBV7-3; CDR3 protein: CASSLQSRSPLHF; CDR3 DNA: TGTGCCAGCAGCTTACAGAGTCGTTCACCCCTCCACTTT
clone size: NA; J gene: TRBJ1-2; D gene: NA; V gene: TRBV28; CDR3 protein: CASSFLRLWQGDDYGYTF; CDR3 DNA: TGTGCCAGCAGTTTTCTTCGTCTATGGCAGGGTGATGACTATGGCTACACCTTC
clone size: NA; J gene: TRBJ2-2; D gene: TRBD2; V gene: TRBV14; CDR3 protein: CASSHRLAATGELFF; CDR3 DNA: TGTGCCAGCAGCCATCGACTAGCGGCAACCGGGGAGCTGTTTTTT
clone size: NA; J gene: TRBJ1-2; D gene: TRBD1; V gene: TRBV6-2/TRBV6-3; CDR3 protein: CASSYRTGQGYTF; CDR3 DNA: TGTGCCAGCAGTTACCGGACAGGGCAAGGCTACACCTTC
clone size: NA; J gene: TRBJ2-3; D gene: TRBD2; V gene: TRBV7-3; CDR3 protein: CASSFLGGAGSTDTQYF; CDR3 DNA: TGTGCCAGCAGCTTTCTCGGGGGGGCCGGTAGCACAGATACGCAGTATTTT
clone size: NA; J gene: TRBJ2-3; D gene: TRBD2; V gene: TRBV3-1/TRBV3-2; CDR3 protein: CASSQGAGGRSTDTQYF; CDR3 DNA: TGTGCCAGCAGCCAAGGAGCGGGGGGGAGAAGCACAGATACGCAGTATTTT